This TCR beta chain was recovered during a study of blood T cell repertoires in COVID-19 (dated by TCRdb to between 2020 and 2021). Concerning the study at large: The collaborator samples originated in the United States, Italy and Spain and spanned the acute and convalescent phases of COVID-19. Samples came from the ongoing ImmuneRACE study (first 160 participants) plus 1,254 subjects from 6 global collaborators. The dataset comprised deeply sampled blood TCRbeta repertoires from subjects exposed to, actively infected with, or recovered from COVID-19. The sample metadata nearly always contained a de-identified subject ID, COVID-19 status, age in years and sex. The repertoires were made available in a free public database intended to serve as a resource for research on the immune response to SARS-CoV-2. The material from the prospective study consisted of cDNA or gDNA derived from T cells, B-cell-depleted T cells, or PBMCs. Where available, HLA class I and class II types were obtained from metadata supplied by the sample provider rather than from assay-based typing.

General findings and caveats noted by the study authors: The amount of clinical and demographic metadata varied by source and participant and was provided uncurated.

TCRbeta CDR3 regions were amplified from genomic DNA using the immunoSEQ Assay, a bias-controlled multiplex PCR. The authors' pipeline ran thus. Within the assay, amplification of reference gene primers was used to estimate how many nucleated cells each sample contained. To quantify the absolute abundance of each unique TCRbeta CDR3 rearrangement, sequence reads were collapsed and filtered. Productive Simpson clonality was computed per sample as the square root of Simpson's diversity index over productive rearrangements. Not all clones reach the TCRdb copy of this immuneACCESS table, which keeps in-frame sequences only. Checked studies attribute under half of the gap to unresolved V genes and leave the rest unexplained. V and J calls and clone size come straight from that table; D and trimming were deduced from the DNA. This sample is represented by over 400,000 clones; 70% to 90% of them were singletons. The ten biggest clones cover 8.3% of the sample.

Participants in the prospective study were aged 18 to 89 years, lived in over 20 United States geographic areas, and enrolled through a virtual design. In the prospective study, cohorts were assigned on the basis of participant-reported clinical history obtained from a screening survey and a study questionnaire. Recovered participants in ImmuneRACE Cohort 3 were defined by two consecutive negative NP/OP PCR tests, clearance by a healthcare professional, or resolution of symptoms. Mobile phlebotomists in the prospective study collected whole blood, serum and a nasopharyngeal or oropharyngeal swab from every participant. Prospective study participants could optionally give additional blood draws and questionnaires over a roughly 2-month period. Before DNA extraction, blood samples from the prospective study were shipped at room temperature or frozen. V is clipped by 4 bases and J by 7 bases, and the sequence between their germline boundaries is 15 bases long. In the germline V gene, CDR1 corresponds to KGHDR and CDR2 to SFDVKD. The CDR3 measures 14 amino acids from cysteine to phenylalanine. Of the read, only the CDR3 DNA is kept; its 42 bases are in frame from base 1.

Notes on this clone: This receptor's antigen is unknown. One base away there is no much larger clone; base qualities are not given.

Sequenced sample: PBMCs or T cells enriched from blood (not recorded which). This chain joins TRBV24-1 to TRBJ1-2; TRBD1 is a possible D gene, resting on 6 matching bases. The receptor's source is a woman aged 60-75 years who had recovered from COVID-19. The CDR3 loop reads CATSDTTRGGGYTF. The nucleotide sequence reads TGTGCCACCAGTGACACCACCAGGGGTGGTGGCTACACCTTC.